These 12 T cell receptor beta chains were all obtained from the same sample, sequenced in a study of PD-L1 blockade in urothelial cancer (dated by TCRdb to the late 2010s). The meaning of the sample's time point label: peripheral blood 6 weeks after treatment start. Library generation was performed with the immunoSEQ multiplex PCR assay. In TCRdb, the immuneACCESS table is reduced to in-frame sequences with V and J assigned. These tables do not hold every clone; where another copy was compared, an unresolved V gene accounts for under half, and the others remain unexplained. This sample is represented by around 110,000 clones; approximately 90% of them were singletons. Together, the top ten hold 1.5% to 2% of the sample. Specimen: PBMCs, collected around atezolizumab (anti-PD-L1) treatment. Every receptor here comes from a man aged 60 to 69 with urothelial cancer.

This rearrangement joins TRBV5-5 to TRBJ1-1, with 9 bases matching TRBD1. This CDR3 comprises 13 residues. The germline V gene has CDR1 SGHKS and CDR2 YYEKEE (reference sequence). The trim removed 4 bases at V and 3 bases at J, leaving 1 base unmatched. The DNA of the CDR3 is TGTGCCAGCAGCGGACAGGGGTACACTGAAGCTTTCTTT. Protein: CASSGQGYTEAFF.

The chain links TRBV5-4 to TRBJ2-6; the D gene is possibly TRBD1 (7 bases). Germline V gene lookup returns CDR1 SGHNT and CDR2 YYREEE (reference sequence). This CDR3 contains 16 residues. Trimming left V 1 base short and J 2 bases short, with 10 bases between. In DNA form, the CDR3 reads TGTGCCAGCAGCTTGCCAGGGGGGACTGGGGCCAACGTCCTGACTTTC. This encodes CASSLPGGTGANVLTF.

The J gene is TRBJ2-7, the V gene TRBV27; a weak D match, TRBD1 (6 bases). The CDR3 sequence is 11 residues long. CDR1 is MNHEY, CDR2 SMNVEV, per germline (reference sequence). Trimming took 1 base from V and 8 from J, leaving 6 bases between them. The CDR3 DNA is TGTGCCAGCAGTTTATGGGGGCAGCAGTACTTC. Translation: CASSLWGQQYF.

A few counts support this clone. The chain is built from TRBV29-1 and TRBJ2-7; tentative D call: TRBD1 (5 bases). The CDR3 loop spans 11 amino acids. The V end lost 6 bases, the J end lost 4 bases, and 10 bases lay between the germline ends. Per germline, CDR1 SQVTM and CDR2 ANQGSEA. The CDR3 DNA reads TGCAGCGTAAAATCAGGGTACGAGCAGTACTTC. Amino acids: CSVKSGYEQYF.

V is TRBV5-4 and J is TRBJ1-2; 8 bases are a match to TRBD1. The CDR3 runs to 17 residues. V lost 2 bases to trimming and J lost 3 bases; unmatched junction nucleotides: 12. CDR1 SGHNT and CDR2 YYREEE come from the germline V gene (reference sequence). The CDR3 loop reads CASSLGSGGRTDYGYTF. Here the CDR3 DNA reads TGTGCCAGCAGCTTAGGCTCAGGGGGCCGAACTGACTATGGCTACACCTTC.

The genes are TRBV4-2 and TRBJ2-7; 12 bases match TRBD1. The V and J ends lost 4 bases and 9 bases, in that order; junction bases with no gene match: 10. This CDR3 has 15 amino acids. The V gene's germline CDR1 is LGHNA and CDR2 YNFKEQ. In nucleotides, the CDR3 is TGTGCCAGCAGCCGGACCGGGACAGGGGGCTTAGGGCAGTACTTC. This translates into CASSRTGTGGLGQYF.

This chain uses TRBV7-9 with TRBJ2-7, with 8 bases aligning to TRBD1. V shed 5 bases, J shed 6 bases, and the junction held 18 bases outside the gene matches. Germline V gene sequence: CDR1 SEHNR, CDR2 FQNEAQ (reference sequence). This CDR3 comprises 17 residues. The DNA for the CDR3 is TGTGCCAGCAGCCAGAAGTCCTCGGACAGGGCAGTTCGCGAGCAGTACTTC. Residues: CASSQKSSDRAVREQYF.

This chain uses TRBV2 with TRBJ2-7; TRBD1 aligns across 7 bases. The CDR3 loop spans 14 amino acids. Germline lookup yields CDR1 SNHLY and CDR2 FYNNEI. After removal of 6 bases from V and 2 bases from J, the junction contained 7 bases not matched to a gene. CDR3 sequence reads: CASSDRDRAYEQYF. As DNA, the CDR3 is TGTGCCAGCAGCGACCGGGACAGAGCCTACGAGCAGTACTTC. Drawing the rest from reference TRBV2 and TRBJ2-7, the complete variable domain is EPEVTQTPSHQVTQMGQEVILRCVPISNHLYFYWYRQILGQKVEFLVSFYNNEISEKSEIFDDQFSVERPDGSNFTLKIRSTKLEDSAMYFCASSDRDRAYEQYFGPGTRLTVT.

J is TRBJ2-7 and V is TRBV28, with 7 nucleotides matching TRBD2. The CDR3 is made up of 14 amino acids. With V trimmed by 4 bases and J by 0 bases, 3 bases remained unmatched. Germline CDR1 reads MDHEN; CDR2 reads SYDVKM. The CDR3 spells CASSSPGGSYEQYF. Written as DNA, the CDR3 is TGTGCCAGCAGTTCACCGGGGGGCTCCTACGAGCAGTACTTC.

J is TRBJ1-1 and V is TRBV29-1; D uncertain. CDR3 length: 11 amino acids. Germline lookup yields CDR1 SQVTM and CDR2 ANQGSEA. V was shortened by 8 bases and J by 1 base, with 8 bases between the two germline ends. The CDR3 region is CSPIKNTEAFF. The CDR3 nucleotides read TGCAGCCCTATCAAGAACACTGAAGCTTTCTTT.

The V call is TRBV13, the J call TRBJ2-7; the D gene is possibly TRBD1 (5 bases). This CDR3 has 16 residues. Germline CDR1 PRHDT, CDR2 FYEKMQ (reference sequence). V was clipped by 0 bases and J by 5 bases, with 17 bases between them. CDR3 DNA: TGTGCCAGCAGCTTAGGCCCAGGGATCAGTAGGAACGAGCAGTACTTC. This sequence encodes CASSLGPGISRNEQYF.

The J gene is TRBJ1-6, the V gene TRBV28; tentative D call: TRBD1 (5 bases). Per germline, CDR1 MDHEN and CDR2 SYDVKM. The V and J ends lost 6 bases and 5 bases respectively, with 14 bases between them. The length of the CDR3 is 15 residues. The CDR3 sequence: CASSLWRGNNSPLHF. CDR3 nucleotides: TGTGCCAGCAGCCTCTGGAGGGGAAATAATTCACCCCTCCACTTT.